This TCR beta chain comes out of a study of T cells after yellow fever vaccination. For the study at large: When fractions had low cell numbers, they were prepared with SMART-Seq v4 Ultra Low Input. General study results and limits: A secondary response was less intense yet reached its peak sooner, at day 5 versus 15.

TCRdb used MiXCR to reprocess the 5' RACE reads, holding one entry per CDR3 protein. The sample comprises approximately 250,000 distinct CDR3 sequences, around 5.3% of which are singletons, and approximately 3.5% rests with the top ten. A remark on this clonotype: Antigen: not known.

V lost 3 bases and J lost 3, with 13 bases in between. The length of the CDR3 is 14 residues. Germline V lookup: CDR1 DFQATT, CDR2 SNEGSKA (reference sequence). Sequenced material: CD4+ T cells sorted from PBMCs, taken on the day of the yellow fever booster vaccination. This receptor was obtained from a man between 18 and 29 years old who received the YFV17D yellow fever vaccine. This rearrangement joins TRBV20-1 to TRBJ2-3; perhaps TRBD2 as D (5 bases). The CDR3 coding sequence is TGCAGTGCTAGGGGGAGCCGAGAGACAGATACGCAGTATTTT. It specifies CSARGSRETDTQYF.